The rows below give T cell receptor beta chains drawn from one sample of a study of blood T cell repertoires in COVID-19. Clones were read by immunoSEQ multiplex PCR, and TCRdb kept only the in-frame ones, dropping some. The sample has 350,000 to 500,000 clones, roughly 84% seen once. Source material: PBMCs or T cells enriched from blood (not recorded which). These receptors all stem from a woman under 30 who had been exposed to COVID-19. Each CDR3 is given with its conserved first and last residue. Each record gives: clone size, J gene, D gene, V gene, CDR3 protein, CDR3 DNA. A D gene is named only where the DNA matches it firmly. The size of a clone is reported for some rows only, either as once, few or many, or as a class for expanded clones.

NA TRBJ1-4 NA TRBV5-1 CASSLGQLATNEKLFF TGCGCCAGCAGCCTAGGACAGCTTGCAACTAATGAAAAACTGTTTTTT
NA TRBJ1-2 NA TRBV7-3 CASSPSGGRLSYGYTF TGTGCCAGCAGCCCCAGTGGGGGGAGGCTTAGTTATGGCTACACCTTC
few TRBJ2-5 NA TRBV18 CASSALYGGTEETQYF TGTGCCAGCTCAGCCCTCTATGGAGGCACGGAGGAGACCCAGTACTTC
NA TRBJ2-5 NA TRBV2 CASRQNQETQYF TGTGCCAGCAGACAGAACCAAGAGACCCAGTACTTC
NA TRBJ1-1 NA TRBV11-2 CASSPKSRSRVNTEAFF TGTGCCAGCAGCCCTAAATCCAGGAGCAGGGTGAACACTGAAGCTTTCTTT
NA TRBJ2-1 TRBD2 TRBV19 CASSISLAGGNEQFF TGTGCCAGTAGTATTAGTCTAGCGGGAGGCAATGAGCAGTTCTTC
NA TRBJ2-1 NA TRBV6-2/TRBV6-3 CASSDIQRYNEQFF TGTGCCAGCAGCGATATACAGAGATACAATGAGCAGTTCTTC
NA TRBJ2-3 TRBD2 TRBV24-1 CATSDLLAGGIGTDTQYF TGTGCCACCAGTGATTTACTAGCGGGAGGGATTGGCACAGATACGCAGTATTTT
NA TRBJ1-2 NA TRBV5-1 CASSLDREKLYGYTF TGCGCCAGCAGCTTGGATAGGGAGAAGCTATATGGCTACACCTTC
NA TRBJ1-3 NA TRBV14 CASRPSGSSGNTIYF TGTGCCAGCAGACCCAGCGGTTCGTCTGGAAACACCATATATTTT
NA TRBJ1-4 NA TRBV28 CASSSRQAEGEKLFF TGTGCCAGCAGTTCCAGACAGGCGGAAGGCGAAAAACTGTTTTTT
few TRBJ1-5 NA TRBV18 CASSNMFLDNQPQHF TGTGCCAGCTCGAACATGTTTCTAGACAATCAGCCCCAGCATTTT
NA TRBJ2-7 TRBD2 TRBV5-5 CASSSLGLAVTSYEQYF TGTGCCAGCAGCTCCCTTGGACTAGCGGTGACCTCCTACGAGCAGTACTTC
NA TRBJ2-7 TRBD1 TRBV5-5 CASSLGQASYEQYF TGTGCCAGCAGCTTAGGACAGGCCAGCTACGAGCAGTACTTC
NA TRBJ2-3 TRBD1 TRBV6-2/TRBV6-3 CASSFQTGQGLYTQYF TGTGCCAGCAGTTTCCAAACGGGACAGGGTTTATATACGCAGTATTTT
NA TRBJ1-1 NA TRBV2 CASIPTRMNTEAFF TGTGCCAGCATTCCGACACGCATGAACACTGAAGCTTTCTTT
NA TRBJ2-5 TRBD1 TRBV18 CASSRDRGRGETQYF TGTGCCAGCTCACGAGACAGGGGGCGCGGGGAGACCCAGTACTTC
few TRBJ1-2 TRBD1 TRBV5-4 CASSLAAGGDRGYTF TGTGCCAGCAGCTTGGCGGCAGGGGGCGACCGAGGCTACACCTTC
once TRBJ1-1 NA TRBV28 CASSPIDRENTEAFF TGTGCCAGCAGTCCAATAGATCGGGAGAACACTGAAGCTTTCTTT
once TRBJ2-6 NA TRBV5-1 CASSSEGVGANVLTF TGCGCCAGCAGCTCCGAGGGGGTTGGGGCCAACGTCCTGACTTTC